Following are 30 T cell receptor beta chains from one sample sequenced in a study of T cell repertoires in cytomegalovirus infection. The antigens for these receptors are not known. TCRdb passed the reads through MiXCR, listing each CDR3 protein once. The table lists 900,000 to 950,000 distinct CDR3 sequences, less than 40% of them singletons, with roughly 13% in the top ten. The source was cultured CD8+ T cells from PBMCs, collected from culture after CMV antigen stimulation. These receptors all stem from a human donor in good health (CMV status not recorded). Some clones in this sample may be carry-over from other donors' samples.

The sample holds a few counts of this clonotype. CDR3 sequence reads: CASSPYGGDRGFYGYTF. The CDR3 coding sequence is TGTGCCAGCAGTCCATATGGAGGGGACAGGGGATTTTATGGCTACACCTTC. The V call is TRBV27, the J call TRBJ1-2; 10 positions agree with TRBD1. Germline V gene lookup returns CDR1 MNHEY and CDR2 SMNVEV (reference sequence). V trimming: 5 bases; J trimming: 5 bases; junction bases outside the gene matches: 14. CDR3 size: 17 residues.

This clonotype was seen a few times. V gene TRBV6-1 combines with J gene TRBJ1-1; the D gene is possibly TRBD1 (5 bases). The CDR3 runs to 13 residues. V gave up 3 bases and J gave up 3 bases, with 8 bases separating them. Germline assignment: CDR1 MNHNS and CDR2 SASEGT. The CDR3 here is CASSDGTYTEAFF. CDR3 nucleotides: TGTGCCAGCAGTGATGGGACTTACACTGAAGCTTTCTTT.

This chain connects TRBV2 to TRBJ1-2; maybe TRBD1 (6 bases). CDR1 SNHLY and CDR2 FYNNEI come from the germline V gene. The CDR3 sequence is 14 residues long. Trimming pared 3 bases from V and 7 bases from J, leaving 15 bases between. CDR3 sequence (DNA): TGTGCCAGCAGTGACCAGGGCAGGGGCTCTGGCTACACCTTC. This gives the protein CASSDQGRGSGYTF.

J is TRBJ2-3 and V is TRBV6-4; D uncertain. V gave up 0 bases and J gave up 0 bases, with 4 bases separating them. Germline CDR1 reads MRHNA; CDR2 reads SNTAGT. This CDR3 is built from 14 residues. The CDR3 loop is CASSDSSSTDTQYF. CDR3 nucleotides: TGTGCCAGCAGTGACTCGAGCAGCACAGATACGCAGTATTTT.

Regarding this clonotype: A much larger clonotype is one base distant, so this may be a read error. This chain's CDR3 is CATSRGPYLSRANVLTF. The CDR3 DNA reads TGTGCCACCTCCAGGGGGCCCTACCTCTCTAGGGCCAACGTCCTGACTTTC. This chain connects TRBV6-1 to TRBJ2-6; 8 nucleotides agree with TRBD1. This CDR3 is built from 17 residues. Germline V lookup: CDR1 MNHNS, CDR2 SASEGT.

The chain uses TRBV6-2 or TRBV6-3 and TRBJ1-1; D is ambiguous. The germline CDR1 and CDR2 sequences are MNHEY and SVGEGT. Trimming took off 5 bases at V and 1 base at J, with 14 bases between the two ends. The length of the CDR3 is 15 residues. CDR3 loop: CASSPRRGRNTEAFF. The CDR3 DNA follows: TGTGCCAGCAGTCCCCGGCGGGGAAGGAACACTGAAGCTTTCTTT.

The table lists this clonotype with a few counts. The CDR3 DNA reads as TGCAGTGCTAGGGACAGGGTAGAGCAGTACGTC. Translated: CSARDRVEQYV. The V call is TRBV20-1, the J call TRBJ2-7, with 8 bases fitting TRBD1. CDR3 length: 11 amino acids. Unmatched junction bases numbered 2, after V lost 3 bases and J lost 7 bases. Germline CDR1 DFQATT, CDR2 SNEGSKA (reference sequence).

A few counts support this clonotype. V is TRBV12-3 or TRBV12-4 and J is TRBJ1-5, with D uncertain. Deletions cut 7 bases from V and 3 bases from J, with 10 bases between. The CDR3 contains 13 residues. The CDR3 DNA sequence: TGTGCCAGCAACCGGGCCTCCAATCAGCCCCAGCATTTT. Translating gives CASNRASNQPQHF.

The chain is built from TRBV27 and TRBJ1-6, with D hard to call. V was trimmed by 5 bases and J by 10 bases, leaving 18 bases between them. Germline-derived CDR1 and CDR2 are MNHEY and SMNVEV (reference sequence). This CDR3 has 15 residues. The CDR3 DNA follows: TGTGCCAGCAGTCGGACCTCGGTGGTATACTCACCCCTCCACTTT. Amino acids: CASSRTSVVYSPLHF.

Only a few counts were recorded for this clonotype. The CDR3 protein is CASSRTGGPYEQYF. The CDR3 DNA follows: TGTGCCAGCAGTAGGACAGGGGGCCCCTACGAGCAGTACTTC. The V gene is TRBV12-3 or TRBV12-4, the J gene TRBJ2-7; 11 bases match TRBD1. CDR3 length equals 14 residues. With V trimmed by 5 bases and J by 2 bases, 2 bases remained unmatched.

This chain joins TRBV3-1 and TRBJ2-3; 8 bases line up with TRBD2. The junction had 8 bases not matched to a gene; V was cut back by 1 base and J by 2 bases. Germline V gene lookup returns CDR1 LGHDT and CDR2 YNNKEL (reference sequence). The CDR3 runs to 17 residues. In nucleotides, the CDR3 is TGTGCCAGCAGCCAAGCCCCCGGGCGGGGGGCCACAGATACGCAGTATTTT. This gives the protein CASSQAPGRGATDTQYF.

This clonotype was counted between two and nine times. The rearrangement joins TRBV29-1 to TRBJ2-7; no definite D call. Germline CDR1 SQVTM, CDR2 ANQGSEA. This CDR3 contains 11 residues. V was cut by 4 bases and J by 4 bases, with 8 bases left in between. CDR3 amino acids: CSVATSYEQYV. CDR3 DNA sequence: TGCAGCGTTGCCACATCTTACGAGCAGTACGTC.

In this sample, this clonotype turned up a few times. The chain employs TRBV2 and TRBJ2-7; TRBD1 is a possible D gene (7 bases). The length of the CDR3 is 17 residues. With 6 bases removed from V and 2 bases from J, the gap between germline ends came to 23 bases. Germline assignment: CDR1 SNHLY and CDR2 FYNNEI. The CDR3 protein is CASRAWAGGYGTYEQYF. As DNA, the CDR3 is TGTGCCAGCAGGGCCTGGGCAGGGGGGTACGGGACCTACGAGCAGTACTTC.

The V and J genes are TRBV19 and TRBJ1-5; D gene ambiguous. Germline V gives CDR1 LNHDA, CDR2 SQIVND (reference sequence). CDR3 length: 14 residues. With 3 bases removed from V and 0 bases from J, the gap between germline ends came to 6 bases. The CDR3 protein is CASSIQISNQPQHF. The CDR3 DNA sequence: TGTGCCAGTAGTATCCAGATTAGCAATCAGCCCCAGCATTTT.

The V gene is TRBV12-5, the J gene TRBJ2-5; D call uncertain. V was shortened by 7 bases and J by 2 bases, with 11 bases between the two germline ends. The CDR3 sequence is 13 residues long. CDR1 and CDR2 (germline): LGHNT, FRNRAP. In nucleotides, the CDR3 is TGTGCTAGTGACTGGGGTCTTCAAGAGACCCAGTACTTC. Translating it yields CASDWGLQETQYF.

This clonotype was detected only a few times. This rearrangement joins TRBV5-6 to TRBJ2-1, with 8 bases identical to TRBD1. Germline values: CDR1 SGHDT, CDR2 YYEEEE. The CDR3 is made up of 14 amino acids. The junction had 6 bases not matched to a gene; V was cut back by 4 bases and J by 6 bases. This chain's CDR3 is CASSHRDRPNEQFF. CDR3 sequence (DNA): TGTGCCAGCAGCCACCGGGACAGGCCCAATGAGCAGTTCTTC.

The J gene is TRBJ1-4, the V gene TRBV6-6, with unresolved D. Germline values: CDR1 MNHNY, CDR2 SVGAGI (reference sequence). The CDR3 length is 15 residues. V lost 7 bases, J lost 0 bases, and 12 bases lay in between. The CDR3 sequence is CASNEDGATNEKLFF. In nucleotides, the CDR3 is TGTGCCAGCAATGAGGACGGGGCAACTAATGAAAAACTGTTTTTT.

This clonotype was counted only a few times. CDR3 in amino acids: CASSYRAGGRNIQYF. The CDR3 nucleotides are TGTGCCAGCAGTTATCGGGCAGGGGGTCGGAACATTCAGTACTTC. The chain combines TRBV6-9 with TRBJ2-4; 7 nucleotides align to TRBD1. The CDR3 has 15 amino acids. Trimming at V came to 2 bases and at J to 7 bases, leaving 8 bases not matched to a gene. The V gene's germline CDR1 is MNHGY and CDR2 SVAAGI.

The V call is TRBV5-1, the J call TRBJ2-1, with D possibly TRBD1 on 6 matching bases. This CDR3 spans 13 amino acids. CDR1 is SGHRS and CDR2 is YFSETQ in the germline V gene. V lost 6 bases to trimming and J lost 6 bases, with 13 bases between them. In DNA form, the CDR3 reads TGCGCCAGCACCCTACAGGGCCCCAATGAGCAGTTCTTC. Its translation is CASTLQGPNEQFF.

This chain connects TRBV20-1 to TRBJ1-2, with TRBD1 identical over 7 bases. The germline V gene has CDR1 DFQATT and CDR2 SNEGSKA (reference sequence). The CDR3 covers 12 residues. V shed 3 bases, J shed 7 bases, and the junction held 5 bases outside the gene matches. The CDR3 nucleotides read TGCAGTGCTAGTTCCGGGACAGCTGGCTACACCTTC. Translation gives CSASSGTAGYTF.

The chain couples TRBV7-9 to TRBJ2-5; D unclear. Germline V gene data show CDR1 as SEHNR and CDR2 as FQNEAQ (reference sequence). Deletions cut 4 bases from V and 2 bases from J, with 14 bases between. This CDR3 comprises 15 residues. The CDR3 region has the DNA TGTGCCAGCAGCTACCTGGACGGCGGTCAAGAGACCCAGTACTTC. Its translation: CASSYLDGGQETQYF.

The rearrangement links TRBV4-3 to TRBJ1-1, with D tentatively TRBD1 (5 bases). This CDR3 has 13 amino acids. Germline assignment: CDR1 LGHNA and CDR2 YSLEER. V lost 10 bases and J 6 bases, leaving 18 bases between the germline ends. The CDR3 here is CAITGTAHSEAFF. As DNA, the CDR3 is TGCGCCATTACAGGAACAGCGCACTCTGAAGCTTTCTTT.

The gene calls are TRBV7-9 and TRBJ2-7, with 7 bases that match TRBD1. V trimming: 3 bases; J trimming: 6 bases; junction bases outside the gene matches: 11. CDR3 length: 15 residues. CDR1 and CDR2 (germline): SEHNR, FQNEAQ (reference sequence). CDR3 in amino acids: CASSFRRDSLGEQYF. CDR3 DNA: TGTGCCAGCAGCTTCCGACGGGACAGCCTAGGCGAGCAGTACTTC.

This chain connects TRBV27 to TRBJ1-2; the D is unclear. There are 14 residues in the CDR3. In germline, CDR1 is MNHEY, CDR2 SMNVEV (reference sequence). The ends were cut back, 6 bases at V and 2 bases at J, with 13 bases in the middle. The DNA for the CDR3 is TGTGCCAGCAGATCCATGGGCAGAAACTATGGCTACACCTTC. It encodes CASRSMGRNYGYTF.

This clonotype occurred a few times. The CDR3 sequence is CATQSGSTYNEQFF. The CDR3 bases are TGTGCCACCCAGAGCGGGTCAACCTACAATGAGCAGTTCTTC. The chain employs TRBV24-1 and TRBJ2-1; D is perhaps TRBD2 (6 bases). Per germline, CDR1 KGHDR and CDR2 SFDVKD. The V end lost 9 bases, the J end lost 2 bases, and 13 bases lay between the germline ends. The CDR3 totals 14 residues.

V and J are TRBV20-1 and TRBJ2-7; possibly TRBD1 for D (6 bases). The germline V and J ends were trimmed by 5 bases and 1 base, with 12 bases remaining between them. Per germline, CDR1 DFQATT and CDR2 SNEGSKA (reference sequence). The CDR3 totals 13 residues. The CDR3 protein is CSASQDSSYEQYV. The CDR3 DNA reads TGCAGTGCTTCCCAGGACAGTTCCTACGAGCAGTACGTC.

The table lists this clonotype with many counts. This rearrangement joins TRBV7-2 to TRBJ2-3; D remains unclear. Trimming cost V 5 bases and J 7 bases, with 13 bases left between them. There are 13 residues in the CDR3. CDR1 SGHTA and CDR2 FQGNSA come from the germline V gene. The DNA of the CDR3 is TGTGCCAGCAGCCCGGACCGCCGCAATACGCAGTATTTT. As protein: CASSPDRRNTQYF.

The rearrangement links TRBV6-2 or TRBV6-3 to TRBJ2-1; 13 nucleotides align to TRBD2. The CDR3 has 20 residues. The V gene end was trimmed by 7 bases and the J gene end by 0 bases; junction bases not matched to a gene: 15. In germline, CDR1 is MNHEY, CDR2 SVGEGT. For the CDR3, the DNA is TGTGCCAGCACCACGGTTCGACTAGCGGGGGGCTTAAACTCCTACAATGAGCAGTTCTTC. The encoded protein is CASTTVRLAGGLNSYNEQFF.

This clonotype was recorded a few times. CDR3 in amino acids: CASNQLAGGPNEQFF. The CDR3 coding sequence is TGTGCCAGCAACCAACTAGCGGGGGGGCCGAATGAGCAGTTCTTC. The gene calls are TRBV7-6 and TRBJ2-1, with 13 positions matching TRBD2. In germline, CDR1 is SGHVS, CDR2 FNYEAQ. Trimming cost V 7 bases and J 7 bases; bases outside gene matches: 7. The CDR3 loop spans 15 amino acids.

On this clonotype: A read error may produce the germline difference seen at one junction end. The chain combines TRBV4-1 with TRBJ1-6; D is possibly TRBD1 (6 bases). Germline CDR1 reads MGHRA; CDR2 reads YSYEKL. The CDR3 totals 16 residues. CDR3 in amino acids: CASSQAGASFNSPLHF. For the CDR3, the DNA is TGCGCCAGCAGCCAAGCGGGGGCATCCTTTAATTCACCCCTCCACTTT.